The clone carrying this T cell receptor (beta chain) was detected ten times or more. Its antigen is unknown. As it was prepared, the TCRbeta library received unique molecular identifiers. TCRdb re-called the PCR reads with MiXCR, one entry per CDR3 protein. In the table there are around 250,000 distinct CDR3 sequences, around 7.5% of which are singletons. The sample is drawn from a study of T-cell reconstitution after alpha-beta-depleted transplantation in children. Findings and limits, study-wide: Recipient T cells and thymic progenitors that survived were the source of the high TCRbeta diversity seen at day 60 in some patients. Reportedly, roughly two months post-transplant, alpha-beta T cells arose from several hundred expanded graft clones.

J lost 5 bases, V lost 2 bases, and 9 bases had no gene match. Germline V gene sequence: CDR1 KGHSH, CDR2 LQKENI. CDR3 length: 16 residues. The sequence was obtained from a male patient younger than 18 who had a stem cell transplant for acute lymphoblastic leukemia, so the T cells may come from the graft donor. The gene calls are TRBV18 and TRBJ1-1; 9 bases align to TRBD1. This material consisted of PBMCs, mostly from graft donor cells, taken 180 days after TCRalphabeta/CD19-depleted stem cell transplant. CDR3: CASSPSTGGPGTEAFF. CDR3 nucleotide sequence: TGTGCCAGCTCACCATCAACAGGGGGCCCGGGGACTGAAGCTTTCTTT.